This TCR beta chain was captured by sequencing in a study of beta chain features in type 1 diabetes. The entirety of the isolated RNA underwent reverse transcription, so expressed TCRB transcripts were sequenced. An average of about 3.4 million reads was obtained for naive, central memory and regulatory T cell samples. Method: immunoSEQ multiplex PCR; TCRdb's copy keeps in-frame clones and lacks some. The sample lists about 220,000 clones; under 13% were seen once. This clone turned up a few times. The antigen is undetermined. Study results and limitations: The naive, central memory and Treg TCRB repertoires showed an apparent similarity that was greater among patients than among healthy donors. Any HLA effect on TCRB rearrangement was left unresolved by small sub-analyses.

Each donor gave one heparinised blood draw averaging approximately 100 mL. CDR3 length: 14 amino acids. Germline CDR1 and CDR2: SGHRS and YFSETQ. Trimming removed 4 bases from V and 6 bases from J; junction bases left unmatched: 6. The chain recombines TRBV5-1 with TRBJ2-1; 8 nucleotides match TRBD1. The sequenced sample was central memory CD4+ T cells from blood. This sequence was found in a man younger than 35 in good health. CDR3 DNA: TGCGCCAGCAGCCTACAGGGACAGGCCAATGAGCAGTTCTTC. Its translation: CASSLQGQANEQFF.